Presented here are 15 T cell receptor beta chains from one specimen sequenced in a study of T cells in Graves' hyperthyroidism and ophthalmopathy. Amplification of TCR beta CDR3 regions used RNA as the template. An initial round of RT-PCR targeting the TCR CDR3 relied on the HTBI primer set. MiXCR, run by TCRdb on the multiplex PCR reads, gives a single entry per CDR3 protein. The data contain a few hundred thousand distinct CDR3 sequences, 46% of them singletons. The sequenced material came from peripheral blood or thyroid tissue (not recorded which). The source is an adult woman with Graves' disease, either hyperthyroidism or ophthalmopathy (not recorded which).

This chain joins TRBV12-3 or TRBV12-4 and TRBJ2-7; either TRBD1 or TRBD2 may supply D (5 bases each). The CDR3 totals 13 residues. V gave up 6 bases and J gave up 5 bases, with 14 bases separating them. CDR3 coding DNA: TGTGCCAGCAGCCCGCCCGGGACCCACGAGCAGTACTTC. Translation gives CASSPPGTHEQYF.

The table lists this clonotype with a few counts. The chain is built from TRBV28 and TRBJ1-1; TRBD1 might be the D (5 bases). The CDR3 sequence is 14 residues long. Germline CDR1 reads MDHEN; CDR2 reads SYDVKM. Trimming removed 3 bases at V and 4 bases at J, with 12 bases between. CDR3 nucleotides: TGTGCCAGCAGTTTCCGGGGGGTGTTCACTGAAGCTTTCTTT. Translating gives CASSFRGVFTEAFF.

The chain links TRBV3-1 to TRBJ2-7; D unclear. V lost 1 base to trimming and J lost 7 bases, with 8 bases between them. Germline V gene sequence: CDR1 LGHDT, CDR2 YNNKEL (reference sequence). There are 12 residues in the CDR3. CDR3 sequence (DNA): TGTGCCAGCAGCCAAGTACCTCGAGAGCAGTACTTC. Residues: CASSQVPREQYF.

V and J are TRBV20-1 and TRBJ2-5; D not certain. The CDR3 is 16 residues long. Germline V gene sequence: CDR1 DFQATT, CDR2 SNEGSKA (reference sequence). CDR3 residues: CMTGPGGSAPVETQYF. In DNA, the CDR3 is TGCATGACCGGGCCGGGCGGCTCAGCCCCAGTGGAGACCCAGTACTTC.

CDR3 in amino acids: CATSTRGAHYTF. CDR3 nucleotide sequence: TGTGCCACATCGACCAGGGGCGCCCACTACACCTTC. J is TRBJ1-2 and V is TRBV10-3, with D tentatively TRBD1 (6 bases). The CDR3 consists of 12 residues. In germline, CDR1 is ENHRY, CDR2 SYGVKD. V was clipped by 10 bases and J by 10 bases, with 19 bases between them.

The chain joins TRBV10-3 to TRBJ2-5, with a tentative D call TRBD2 (7 bases). The germline CDR1 and CDR2 sequences are ENHRY and SYGVKD. The V gene lost 4 bases and the J gene lost 4 bases, with 13 bases spanning the gap. The CDR3 loop spans 14 amino acids. CDR3 DNA sequence: TGTGCCATCAGTGGGGAGGGGGTGAGAGAGACCCAGTACTTC. This codes for CAISGEGVRETQYF.

This clonotype was counted many times. DNA of the CDR3: TGCGCCAGCAGCTTGGCCGGGGCAAGCGGGCAGCCCCAGCATTTT. It specifies CASSLAGASGQPQHF. The chain employs TRBV5-1 and TRBJ1-5; perhaps TRBD1 as D (5 bases). V lost 0 bases and J 7 bases, leaving 14 bases between the germline ends. The germline V gene has CDR1 SGHRS and CDR2 YFSETQ. The CDR3 length is 15 residues.

The rearrangement joins TRBV29-1 to TRBJ1-5, with no clear D. The V end lost 7 bases, the J end lost 3 bases, and 13 bases lay between the germline ends. There are 13 residues in the CDR3. Germline-derived CDR1 and CDR2 are SQVTM and ANQGSEA. CDR3 in DNA: TGCAGCGCCGGCAACGGATTCAATCAGCCCCAGCATTTT. This gives the protein CSAGNGFNQPQHF.

In this sample, this clonotype turned up many times. The J gene is TRBJ2-6, the V gene TRBV5-6; D is uncertain. The V and J ends lost 0 bases and 4 bases respectively, with 8 bases between them. CDR3 size: 15 residues. Germline assignment: CDR1 SGHDT and CDR2 YYEEEE. CDR3 region: CASSLEGFGANVLTF. The CDR3 DNA reads as TGTGCCAGCAGCTTGGAAGGGTTCGGGGCCAACGTCCTGACTTTC. Full variable domain (outside the CDR3, taken from reference TRBV5-6 and TRBJ2-6): DAGVTQSPTHLIKTRGQQVTLRCSPKSGHDTVSWYQQALGQGPQFIFQYYEEEERQRGNFPDRFSGHQFPNYSSELNVNALLLGDSALYLCASSLEGFGANVLTFGAGSRLTVL.

This clonotype was found many times. The chain carries TRBV4-1 and TRBJ1-5, with D unresolved. The CDR3 extends over 13 amino acids. V was pared by 5 bases and J by 8 bases, with 13 bases between. CDR1 and CDR2 from the germline V gene are MGHRA and YSYEKL. The CDR3 protein is CASSSPGGKPQHF. CDR3 nucleotides: TGCGCCAGCAGCTCCCCCGGAGGGAAGCCCCAGCATTTT.

This clonotype was counted at least ten times. The chain combines TRBV2 with TRBJ2-7; D is ambiguous. CDR1 and CDR2 (germline): SNHLY, FYNNEI. The CDR3 is 11 residues long. V was pared by 4 bases and J by 3 bases, with 4 bases between. CDR3 coding DNA: TGTGCCAGCAGTGGTTACTACGAGCAGTACTTC. It encodes CASSGYYEQYF.

This clonotype was detected ten times or more. V gene TRBV7-9 combines with J gene TRBJ1-5; no clear D. The V and J ends lost 1 base and 0 bases respectively, with 7 bases between them. This CDR3 is built from 15 residues. CDR1 is SEHNR and CDR2 is FQNEAQ in the germline V gene (reference sequence). The CDR3 sequence is CASSLEDSSNQPQHF. The DNA of the CDR3 is TGTGCCAGCAGCTTAGAGGACTCTAGCAATCAGCCCCAGCATTTT.

The J gene is TRBJ1-4, the V gene TRBV20-1; D unclear. Germline CDR1 and CDR2: DFQATT and SNEGSKA (reference sequence). V was shortened by 1 base and J by 4 bases, with 4 bases between the two germline ends. The CDR3 loop spans 12 amino acids. CDR3 residues: CSARGGNEKLFF. CDR3 DNA sequence: TGCAGTGCTAGAGGGGGTAATGAAAAACTGTTTTTT.

This chain connects TRBV20-1 to TRBJ2-5; tentatively, D is TRBD1 or TRBD2 (5 bases each). The CDR3 extends over 14 amino acids. V was shortened by 5 bases and J by 1 base, with 14 bases between the two germline ends. The germline V gene encodes CDR1 DFQATT and CDR2 SNEGSKA (reference sequence). CDR3 loop: CSALELGVQETQYF. In nucleotides, the CDR3 is TGCAGTGCTCTGGAGCTGGGGGTCCAAGAGACCCAGTACTTC.

This sequence joins TRBV20-1 and TRBJ1-2, with a tentative D call TRBD1 (6 bases). Trimming pared 1 base from V and 7 bases from J, leaving 19 bases between. CDR1 and CDR2 from the germline V gene are DFQATT and SNEGSKA (reference sequence). This CDR3 contains 15 residues. The CDR3 region is CSARVTTGAVGGYTF. DNA of the CDR3: TGCAGTGCTAGAGTCACTACGGGGGCGGTTGGTGGCTACACCTTC.